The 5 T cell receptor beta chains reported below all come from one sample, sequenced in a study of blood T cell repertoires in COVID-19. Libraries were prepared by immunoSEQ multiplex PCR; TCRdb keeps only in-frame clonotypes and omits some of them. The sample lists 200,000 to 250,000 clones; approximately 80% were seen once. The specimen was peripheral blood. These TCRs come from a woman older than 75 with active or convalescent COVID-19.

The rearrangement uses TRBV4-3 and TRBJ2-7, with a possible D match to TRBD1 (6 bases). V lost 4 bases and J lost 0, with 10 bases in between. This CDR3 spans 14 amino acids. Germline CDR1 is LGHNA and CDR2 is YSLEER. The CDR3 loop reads CASSLGTHSYEQYF. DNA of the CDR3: TGCGCCAGCAGCCTCGGGACACACTCCTACGAGCAGTACTTC.

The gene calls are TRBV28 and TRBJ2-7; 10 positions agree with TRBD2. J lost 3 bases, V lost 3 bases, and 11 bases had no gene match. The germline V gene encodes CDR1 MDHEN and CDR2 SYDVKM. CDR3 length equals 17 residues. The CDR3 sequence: CASSFVIAGGLIYEQYF. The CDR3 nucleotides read TGTGCCAGCAGTTTTGTGATAGCGGGGGGCTTGATCTACGAGCAGTACTTC.

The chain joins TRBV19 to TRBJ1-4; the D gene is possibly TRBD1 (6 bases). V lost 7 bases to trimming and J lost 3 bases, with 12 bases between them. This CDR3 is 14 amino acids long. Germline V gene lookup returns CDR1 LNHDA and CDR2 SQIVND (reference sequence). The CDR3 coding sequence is TGTGCCAGTACCAGGGGTTTGGCTAATGAAAAACTGTTTTTT. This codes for CASTRGLANEKLFF.

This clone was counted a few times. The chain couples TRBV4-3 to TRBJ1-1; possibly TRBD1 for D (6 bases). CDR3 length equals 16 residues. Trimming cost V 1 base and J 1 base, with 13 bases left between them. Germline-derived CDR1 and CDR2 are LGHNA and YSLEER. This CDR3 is CASSQATDRPNTEAFF. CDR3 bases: TGCGCCAGCAGCCAAGCCACAGACAGGCCGAACACTGAAGCTTTCTTT.

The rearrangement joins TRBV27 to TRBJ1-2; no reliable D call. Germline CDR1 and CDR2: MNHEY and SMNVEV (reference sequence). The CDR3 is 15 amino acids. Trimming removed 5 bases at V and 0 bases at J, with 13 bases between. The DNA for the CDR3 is TGTGCCAGCAGTAGGTCCAGCGTTTCTAACTATGGCTACACCTTC. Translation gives CASSRSSVSNYGYTF.